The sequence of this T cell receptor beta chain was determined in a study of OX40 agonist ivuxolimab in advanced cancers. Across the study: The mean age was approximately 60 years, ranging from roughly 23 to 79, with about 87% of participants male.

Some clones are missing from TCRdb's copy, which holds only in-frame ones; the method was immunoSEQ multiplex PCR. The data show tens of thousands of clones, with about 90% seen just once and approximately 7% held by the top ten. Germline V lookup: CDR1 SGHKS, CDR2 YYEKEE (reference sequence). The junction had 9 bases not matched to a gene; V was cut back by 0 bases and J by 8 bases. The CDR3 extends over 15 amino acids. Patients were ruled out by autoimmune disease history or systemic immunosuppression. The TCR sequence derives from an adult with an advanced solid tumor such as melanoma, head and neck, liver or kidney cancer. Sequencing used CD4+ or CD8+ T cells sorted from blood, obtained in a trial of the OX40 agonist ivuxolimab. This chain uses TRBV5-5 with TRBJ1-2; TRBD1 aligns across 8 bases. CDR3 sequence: CASSLDGQGVLGYTF. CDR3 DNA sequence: TGTGCCAGCAGCTTGGATGGACAGGGTGTGTTAGGCTACACCTTC.